This T cell receptor (beta chain) was captured by sequencing in a study of cytomegalovirus exposure and HLA in healthy donors. PCR used 60 Vbeta primers and 13 Jbeta primers. Libraries were prepared by immunoSEQ multiplex PCR; TCRdb keeps only in-frame clonotypes and omits some of them. The sample yields 100,000 to 150,000 clones, about 73% seen once. Details on this clone: Its antigen is still unknown.

CDR3 length: 22 amino acids. Germline-derived CDR1 and CDR2 are MRHNA and SNTAGT. V lost 0 bases to trimming and J lost 5 bases, with 34 bases between them. Study-level findings and limits: Earlier analysis looked at TCR beta V segments, and most were productive about 90% or about 30% of the time. Later analysis identified several of the most significant clusters that appeared linked to common viral pathogens.

The sequence was collected from a middle-aged woman in good health and CMV-seronegative. The specimen sequenced was PBMCs. The chain joins TRBV6-4 to TRBJ2-5; a possible D gene is TRBD2 (5 bases). The CDR3 spells CASSDSIAQAQRMGIHGETQYF. CDR3 in DNA: TGTGCCAGCAGTGACTCGATAGCGCAAGCGCAGCGGATGGGGATACATGGGGAGACCCAGTACTTC.